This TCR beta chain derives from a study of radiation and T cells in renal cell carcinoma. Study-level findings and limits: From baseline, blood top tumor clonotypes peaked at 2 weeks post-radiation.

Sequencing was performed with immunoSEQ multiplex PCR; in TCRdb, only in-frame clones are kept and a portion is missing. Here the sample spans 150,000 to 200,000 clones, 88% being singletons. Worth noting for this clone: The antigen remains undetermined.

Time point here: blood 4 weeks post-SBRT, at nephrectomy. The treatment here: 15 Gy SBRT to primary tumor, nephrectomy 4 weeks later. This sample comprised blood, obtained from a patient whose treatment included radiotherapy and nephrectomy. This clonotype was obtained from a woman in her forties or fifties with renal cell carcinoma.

CDR3 sequence: CASSSWTGGNEKLFF. Written as DNA, the CDR3 is TGTGCCAGTAGTTCCTGGACAGGGGGTAATGAAAAACTGTTTTTT. This sequence joins TRBV19 and TRBJ1-4, with 10 bases fitting TRBD1. With 5 bases clipped from V and 4 bases from J, the junction kept 4 bases outside the gene matches. The CDR3 has 15 amino acids. CDR1 is LNHDA, CDR2 SQIVND, per germline (reference sequence). Looking up the rest from reference TRBV19 and TRBJ1-4 gives the full variable domain: DGGITQSPKYLFRKEGQNVTLSCEQNLNHDAMYWYRQDPGQGLRLIYYSQIVNDFQKGDIAEGYSVSREKKESFPLTVTSAQKNPTAFYLCASSSWTGGNEKLFFGSGTQLSVL.